One sample yielded the 2 T cell receptor beta chains listed below, sequenced in a study of blood T cell repertoires in COVID-19 (dated by TCRdb to about 2020). Library creation used the immunoSEQ multiplex PCR assay. In TCRdb, the immuneACCESS table is reduced to in-frame sequences with V and J assigned. These tables do not hold every clone; where another copy was compared, an unresolved V gene accounts for under half, and the others remain unexplained. This sample gives approximately 69,000 clones in total; roughly three quarters of them show up just once. Of the sample, 47% is held by the ten largest clones. Sequences were obtained from peripheral blood. These receptors were taken from a human donor in a cohort sampled during active COVID-19.

Only a few counts were recorded for this clone. This chain connects TRBV27 to TRBJ2-1; 8 bases match TRBD1. There are 18 residues in the CDR3. V dropped 8 bases and J dropped 0; count of bases not matched to a gene: 15. The germline V gene encodes CDR1 MNHEY and CDR2 SMNVEV (reference sequence). The CDR3 sequence is CASQGEQGDLGSYNEQFF. DNA for the CDR3: TGTGCCAGCCAGGGGGAACAGGGGGATTTAGGCTCCTACAATGAGCAGTTCTTC.

The chain uses TRBV19 and TRBJ1-5; D unresolved. There are 16 residues in the CDR3. The germline gives CDR1 LNHDA, CDR2 SQIVND (reference sequence). Trimming removed 2 bases from V and 0 bases from J, with 11 bases in between. The CDR3 reads CASSIRSDYSNQPQHF. CDR3 nucleotides: TGTGCCAGTAGTATACGCAGCGATTATAGCAATCAGCCCCAGCATTTT.